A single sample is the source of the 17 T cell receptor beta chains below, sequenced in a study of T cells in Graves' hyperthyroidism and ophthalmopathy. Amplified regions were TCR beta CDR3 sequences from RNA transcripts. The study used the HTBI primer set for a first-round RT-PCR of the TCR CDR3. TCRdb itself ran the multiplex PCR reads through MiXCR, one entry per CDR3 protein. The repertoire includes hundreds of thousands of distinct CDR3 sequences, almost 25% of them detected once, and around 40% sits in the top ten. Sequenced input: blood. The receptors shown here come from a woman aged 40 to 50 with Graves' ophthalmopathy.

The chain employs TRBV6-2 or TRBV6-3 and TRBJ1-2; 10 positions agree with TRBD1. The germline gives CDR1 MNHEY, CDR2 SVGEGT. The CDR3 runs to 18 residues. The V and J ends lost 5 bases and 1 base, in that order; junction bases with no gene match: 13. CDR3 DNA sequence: TGTGCCAGCAGTCTTCTACGGCGGGACAGGGGTGATAACTATGGCTACACCTTC. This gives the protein CASSLLRRDRGDNYGYTF.

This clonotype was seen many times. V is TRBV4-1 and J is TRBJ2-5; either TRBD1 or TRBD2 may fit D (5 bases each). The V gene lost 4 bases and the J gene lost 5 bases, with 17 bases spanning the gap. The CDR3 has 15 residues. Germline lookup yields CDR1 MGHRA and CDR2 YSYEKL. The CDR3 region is CASSRIHGGAETQYF. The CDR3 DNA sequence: TGCGCCAGCAGCCGAATACATGGGGGAGCCGAGACCCAGTACTTC.

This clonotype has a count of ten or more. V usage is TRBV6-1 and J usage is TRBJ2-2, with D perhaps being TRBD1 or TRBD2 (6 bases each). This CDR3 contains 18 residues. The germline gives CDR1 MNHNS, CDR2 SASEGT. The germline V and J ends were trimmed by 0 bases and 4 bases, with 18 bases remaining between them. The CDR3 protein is CASSEARGGFSTTGELFF. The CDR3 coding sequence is TGTGCCAGCAGTGAAGCGCGAGGGGGGTTTTCGACCACCGGGGAGCTGTTTTTT.

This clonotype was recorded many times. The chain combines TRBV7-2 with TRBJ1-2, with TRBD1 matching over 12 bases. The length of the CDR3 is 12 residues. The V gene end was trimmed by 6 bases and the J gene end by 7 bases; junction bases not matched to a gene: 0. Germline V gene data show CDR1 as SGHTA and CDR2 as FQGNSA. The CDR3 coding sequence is TGTGCCAGCAGGGGACAGGGGGCTGGCTACACCTTC. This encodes CASRGQGAGYTF.

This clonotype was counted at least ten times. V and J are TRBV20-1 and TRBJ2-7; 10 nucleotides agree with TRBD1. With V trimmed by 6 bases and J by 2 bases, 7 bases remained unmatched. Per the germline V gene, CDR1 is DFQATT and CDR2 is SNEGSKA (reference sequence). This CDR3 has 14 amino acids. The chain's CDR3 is CSASLGQGTYEQYF. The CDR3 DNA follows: TGCAGTGCCTCGCTGGGACAGGGGACCTACGAGCAGTACTTC.

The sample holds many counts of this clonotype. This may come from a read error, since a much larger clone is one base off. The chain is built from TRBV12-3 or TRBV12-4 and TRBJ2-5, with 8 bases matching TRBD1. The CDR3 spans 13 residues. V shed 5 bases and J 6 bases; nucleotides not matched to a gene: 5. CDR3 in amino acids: CASSPGGPKTQYF. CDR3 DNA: TGTGCCAGCAGTCCAGGGGGCCCGAAGACCCAGTACTTC.

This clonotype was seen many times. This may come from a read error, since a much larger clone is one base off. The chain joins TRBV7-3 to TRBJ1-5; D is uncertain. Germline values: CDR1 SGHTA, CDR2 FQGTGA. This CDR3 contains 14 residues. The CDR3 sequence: CAGSNRGLNQPQHF. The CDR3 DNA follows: TGTGCCGGCAGCAACCGCGGTCTCAATCAGCCCCAGCATTTT.

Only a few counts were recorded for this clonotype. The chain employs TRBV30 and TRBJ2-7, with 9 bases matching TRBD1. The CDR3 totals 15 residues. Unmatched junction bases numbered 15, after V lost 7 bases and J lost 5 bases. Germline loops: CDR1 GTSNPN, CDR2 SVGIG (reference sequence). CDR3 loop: CALISPGQGMDEQYF. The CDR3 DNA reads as TGTGCCTTAATTTCACCGGGACAGGGAATGGACGAGCAGTACTTC.

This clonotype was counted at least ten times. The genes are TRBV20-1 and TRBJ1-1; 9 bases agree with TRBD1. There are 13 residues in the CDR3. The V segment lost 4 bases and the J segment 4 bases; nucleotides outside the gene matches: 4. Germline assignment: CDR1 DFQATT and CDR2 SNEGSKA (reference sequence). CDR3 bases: TGCAGTGCTAACAGGGGGCTGGGCACTGAAGCTTTCTTT. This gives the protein CSANRGLGTEAFF.

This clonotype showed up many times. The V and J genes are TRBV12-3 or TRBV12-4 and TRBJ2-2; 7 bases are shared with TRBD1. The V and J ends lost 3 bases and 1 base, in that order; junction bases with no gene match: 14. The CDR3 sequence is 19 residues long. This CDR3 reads CASSLRRGLGGVNTGELFF. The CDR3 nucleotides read TGTGCCAGCAGTTTGCGTAGGGGGCTTGGCGGAGTGAACACCGGGGAGCTGTTTTTT.

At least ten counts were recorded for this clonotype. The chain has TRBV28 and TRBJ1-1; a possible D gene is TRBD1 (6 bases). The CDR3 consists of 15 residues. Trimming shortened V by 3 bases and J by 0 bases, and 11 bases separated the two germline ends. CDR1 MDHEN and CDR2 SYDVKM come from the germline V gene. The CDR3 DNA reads TGTGCCAGCAGTTTTACCGGGACACTGAACACTGAAGCTTTCTTT. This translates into CASSFTGTLNTEAFF.

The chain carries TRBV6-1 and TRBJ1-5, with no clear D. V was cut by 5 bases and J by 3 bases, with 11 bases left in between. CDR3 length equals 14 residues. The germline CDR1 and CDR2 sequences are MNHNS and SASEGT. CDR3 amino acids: CASSPRGNNQPQHF. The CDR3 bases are TGTGCCAGCAGTCCCCGGGGAAACAATCAGCCCCAGCATTTT.

For the CDR3, the DNA is TGTGCCAGCAGTTTTTTCCAGGGGACGGATGAAGCTTTCTTT. It translates to CASSFFQGTDEAFF. The chain employs TRBV28 and TRBJ1-1, with D possibly matching TRBD1 (6 bases). The CDR3 is 14 residues long. Trimming took off 3 bases at V and 7 bases at J, with 15 bases between the two ends. The germline V gene has CDR1 MDHEN and CDR2 SYDVKM.

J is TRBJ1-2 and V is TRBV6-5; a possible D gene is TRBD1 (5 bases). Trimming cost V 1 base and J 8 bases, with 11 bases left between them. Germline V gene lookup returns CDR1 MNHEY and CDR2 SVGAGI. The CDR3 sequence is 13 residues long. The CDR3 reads CASSYYRGYGYTF. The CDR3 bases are TGTGCCAGCAGTTACTACCGGGGCTACGGCTACACCTTC.

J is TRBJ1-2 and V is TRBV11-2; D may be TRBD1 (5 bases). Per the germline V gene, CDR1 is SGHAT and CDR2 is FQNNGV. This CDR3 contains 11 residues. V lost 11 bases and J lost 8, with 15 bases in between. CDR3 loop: CAWSGAGGYTF. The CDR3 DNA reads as TGTGCCTGGAGTGGGGCCGGGGGCTACACCTTC.

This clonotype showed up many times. CDR3 region: CASSQAPAHFEQYF. The CDR3 bases are TGTGCCAGCAGCCAAGCCCCGGCCCACTTCGAGCAGTACTTC. V usage is TRBV3-1 and J usage is TRBJ2-7; D call uncertain. The CDR3 has 14 residues. V lost 1 base, J lost 6 bases, and 13 bases lay in between. Germline assignment: CDR1 LGHDT and CDR2 YNNKEL (reference sequence).

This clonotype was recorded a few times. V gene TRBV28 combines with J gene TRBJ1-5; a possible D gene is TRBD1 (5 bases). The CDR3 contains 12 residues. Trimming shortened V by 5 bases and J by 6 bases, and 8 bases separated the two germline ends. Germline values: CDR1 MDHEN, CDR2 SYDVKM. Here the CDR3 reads CASSPQGQPQHF. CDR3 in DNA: TGTGCCAGCAGTCCGCAGGGTCAGCCCCAGCATTTT.